Presented here are 19 T cell receptor beta chains from one specimen sequenced in a study of tumor-infiltrating lymphocytes in primary liver carcinoma. The source material, about 19-30 mg of unsorted bulk tissue, was used to co-extract RNA and DNA. Researchers generated TCR beta cDNA from about 500 ng of total RNA, relying on a constant-region primer. What produced the TCR beta libraries was three nested multiplex PCR rounds using slightly modified ARM-PCR. The two initial PCR rounds, around 11 cycles each, used TRBV1-TRBV30 forward and C-beta reverse primers. MiXCR, run by TCRdb on the multiplex PCR reads, gives a single entry per CDR3 protein. The profile shows about 100,000 distinct CDR3 sequences, less than 70% of them singletons. The sample was tumor-adjacent normal liver tissue. The receptors were sampled from a man aged 40-55 years with primary liver carcinoma and hepatitis B virus infection.

This rearrangement joins TRBV30 to TRBJ2-1; 8 nucleotides line up with TRBD1. V shed 5 bases, J shed 3 bases, and the junction held 6 bases outside the gene matches. The germline CDR1 and CDR2 sequences are GTSNPN and SVGIG (reference sequence). CDR3 length equals 14 residues. DNA for the CDR3: TGTGCCTGGGGTCGGACAGGGTTCTACAATGAGCAGTTCTTC. Amino acid sequence: CAWGRTGFYNEQFF.

At least ten counts were recorded for this clonotype. The chain has TRBV4-1 and TRBJ2-7; tentative D call: TRBD1 (6 bases). The germline gives CDR1 MGHRA, CDR2 YSYEKL. V was pared by 4 bases and J by 6 bases, with 13 bases between. CDR3 length equals 13 residues. CDR3 bases: TGCGCCAGCAGCCCCGGAGCAGGGGTCGAGCAGTACTTC. Its protein is CASSPGAGVEQYF.

As for this clonotype: A clone one base away is much larger, so this may be a read error. The CDR3 reads CASSFELLF. The DNA for the CDR3 is TGTGCCAGCAGCTTTGAACTGTTATTT. This chain links TRBV13 with TRBJ1-4; D gene unclear. The CDR3 runs 9 residues. Germline CDR1 reads PRHDT; CDR2 reads FYEKMQ (reference sequence).

For this clonotype: A read error is possible here, since a much larger clone lies one base away. The CDR3 loop reads CAISNTDSFYF. The CDR3 DNA is TGTGCCATCAGTAACACGGACAGTTTCTACTTC. The chain carries TRBV10-3 and TRBJ2-7; D may be TRBD1 (6 bases). The CDR3 extends over 11 amino acids. Germline loops: CDR1 ENHRY, CDR2 SYGVKD. V gave up 5 bases and J gave up 13 bases, with 15 bases separating them.

A remark on this clonotype: A much larger clonotype is one base distant, so this may be a read error. The CDR3 ends on some other residue instead of the conserved phenylalanine or tryptophan, so this is likely a read error. V and J are TRBV28 and TRBJ2-7; 12 bases line up with TRBD2. V lost 10 bases, J lost 3 bases, and 16 bases stayed unmatched. CDR1 is MDHEN and CDR2 is SYDVKM in the germline V gene. The CDR3 covers 17 residues. CDR3 sequence: CATESRLAGVLYYEQYL. The CDR3 coding sequence is TGTGCCACCGAGTCCCGACTAGCGGGAGTCCTCTACTACGAGCAGTACCTC.

This chain links TRBV13 with TRBJ2-7, with D perhaps being TRBD1 or TRBD2 (5 bases each). The CDR3 runs to 14 residues. Germline CDR1 and CDR2: PRHDT and FYEKMQ (reference sequence). For the CDR3, the DNA is TGTGTCATCAGTGCCCAAGGGACCCTCTACGAGCAGTACTTC. Protein: CVISAQGTLYEQYF. Together with reference TRBV13 and TRBJ2-7, the CDR3 gives the full variable domain: AAGVIQSPRHLIKEKRETATLKCYPIPRHDTVYWYQQGPGQDPQFLISFYEKMQSDKGSIPDRFSAQQFSDYHSELNMSSLELGDSALYFCVISAQGTLYEQYFGPGTRLTVT.

A note on this clonotype: A read error is possible here, since a much larger clone lies one base away. The V gene is TRBV4-1, the J gene TRBJ2-5; 7 bases map to TRBD1. The germline V gene has CDR1 MGHRA and CDR2 YSYEKL. CDR3 size: 15 residues. CDR3: CSSTSGTEYQETQYF. In DNA, the CDR3 is TGCTCCAGCACCTCCGGGACAGAGTACCAAGAGACCCAGTACTTC.

This clonotype has ten or more counts. The genes are TRBV28 and TRBJ1-5; D is possibly TRBD1 (6 bases). V shed 6 bases and J shed 5 bases, with 17 bases lying between them. CDR3 length: 15 amino acids. Germline CDR1 reads MDHEN; CDR2 reads SYDVKM. The CDR3 spells CASRGMGTNDQPQHF. Written as DNA, the CDR3 is TGTGCCAGCAGGGGCATGGGGACAAACGATCAGCCCCAGCATTTT.

Comment on this clonotype: A read error is possible here, since a much larger clone lies one base away. The gene calls are TRBV5-8 and TRBJ1-5; D perhaps matches TRBD1 (5 bases). CDR1 SGHTS and CDR2 YDEGEE come from the germline V gene. V was pared by 6 bases and J by 3 bases, with 19 bases between. CDR3 length: 16 residues. The CDR3 reads CASNMKGISLNQPQHF. The CDR3 coding sequence is TGTGCCAGCAACATGAAGGGGATCAGCCTCAATCAGCCCCAGCATTTT. Drawing the rest from reference TRBV5-8 and TRBJ1-5, the complete variable domain is EAGVTQSPTHLIKTRGQQATLRCSPISGHTSVYWYQQALGLGLQFLLWYDEGEERNRGNFPPRFSGRQFPNYSSELNVNALELEDSALYLCASNMKGISLNQPQHFGDGTRLSIL.

Details on this clonotype: This could be a read error, since a much larger clone is one nucleotide away. It is likely a read error, because the conserved phenylalanine at the end of the CDR3 is missing. The chain joins TRBV10-3 to TRBJ2-2; D remains ambiguous. From germline, CDR1 is ENHRY and CDR2 SYGVKD. The germline V and J ends were trimmed by 0 bases and 2 bases, with 10 bases remaining between them. This CDR3 spans 16 amino acids. CDR3 bases: TGTGCCATCAGTGAGTCCTACTCCCTAAACACCGGGGAGCTGTTTTGT. Its protein product is CAISESYSLNTGELFC.

As for this clonotype: A read error may account for a junction end that differs from germline. The chain uses TRBV11-2 and TRBJ1-2; TRBD1 matches 7 bases. Germline V gene sequence: CDR1 SGHAT, CDR2 FQNNGV. The CDR3 runs 14 residues. The CDR3 reads CASSFLGGSYGCTF. As DNA, the CDR3 is TGTGCCAGCAGCTTCCTAGGGGGCAGCTATGGCTGCACCTTT.

In regard to this clonotype: As the CDR3 is not closed by the conserved phenylalanine or tryptophan, this likely results from a read error. The rearrangement joins TRBV6-1 to TRBJ2-7; D may be TRBD1 (5 bases). Looked up from germline, CDR1 is MNHNS and CDR2 is SASEGT. The CDR3 runs 13 residues. CDR3 sequence: CTTGTSLSYEQYL. The CDR3 DNA follows: TGTACCACAGGCACGTCCCTATCCTACGAGCAGTACTTA.

Concerning this clonotype: A much bigger clone sits one base away, suggesting this may be a read error. The J gene is TRBJ2-7, the V gene TRBV28; TRBD2 matches 10 bases. CDR1 is MDHEN, CDR2 SYDVKM, per germline. The CDR3 extends over 14 amino acids. In nucleotides, the CDR3 is TGTGCCAACAGTCCAGCGGGAGGGCCGCGGGAGCAGTACTTC. As protein: CANSPAGGPREQYF.

The CDR3 DNA sequence: TGCGCCAGCAGCCATTCGACTAGCGACACCCAAGAGACCCAGTACTTC. Encoded protein: CASSHSTSDTQETQYF. This chain uses TRBV5-1 with TRBJ2-5, with 8 bases aligning to TRBD2. CDR3 length: 16 amino acids. The trim removed 4 bases at V and 1 base at J, leaving 9 bases unmatched. Looked up from germline, CDR1 is SGHRS and CDR2 is YFSETQ. The full variable domain, rest sourced from reference TRBV5-1 and TRBJ2-5, is KAGVTQTPRYLIKTRGQQVTLSCSPISGHRSVSWYQQTPGQGLQFLFEYFSETQRNKGNFPGRFSGRQFSNSRSEMNVSTLELGDSALYLCASSHSTSDTQETQYFGPGTRLLVL.

In this sample, this clonotype turned up once. Because it lacks the conserved phenylalanine or tryptophan at the end, this CDR3 is likely a read error. The V and J genes are TRBV28 and TRBJ2-7; the D call may be TRBD1 or TRBD2 (5 bases each). Looked up from germline, CDR1 is MDHEN and CDR2 is SYDVKM. The V end was cut by 8 bases, the J end by 1 base, with 18 bases between. The CDR3 has 15 amino acids. The CDR3 loop reads CASGTVQVGSYEQYS. The CDR3 nucleotides read TGTGCCAGCGGGACCGTACAGGTCGGATCCTACGAGCAGTACTCC.

About this clonotype itself: A much larger clone lies a single base off, so this may be a read error. This chain uses TRBV14 with TRBJ2-3, with no clear D. The CDR3 covers 13 residues. CDR1 SGHDN and CDR2 FVKESK come from the germline V gene. The CDR3 region is CVSSQARSVTQYF. DNA of the CDR3: TGTGTCAGCAGCCAAGCACGGTCGGTTACGCAGTATTTT.

The V call is TRBV11-2, the J call TRBJ2-7; TRBD1 is a possible D gene (6 bases). The germline CDR1 and CDR2 sequences are SGHAT and FQNNGV. This CDR3 is 15 amino acids long. Trimming took 5 bases from V and 3 from J, leaving 17 bases between them. The CDR3 nucleotides read TGTGCCAGCAGCACAGCACAGGGTCTGGGCTACGAGCAGTACTTC. Translating it yields CASSTAQGLGYEQYF.

Regarding this clonotype: A read error may explain this, as a much larger clone is one base away. V usage is TRBV29-1 and J usage is TRBJ2-6, with D tentatively TRBD1 (6 bases). Germline values: CDR1 SQVTM, CDR2 ANQGSEA. The length of the CDR3 is 17 residues. The V and J ends lost 5 bases and 3 bases respectively, with 20 bases between them. CDR3 in amino acids: CSVPGAGERSGANVLTF. The CDR3 coding sequence is TGCAGCGTTCCCGGGGCAGGGGAGAGGAGTGGGGCCAACGTCCTGACTTTC.

The table lists this clonotype with a count of one. Likely a read error: the CDR3 ends without its conserved phenylalanine or tryptophan. The V gene is TRBV6-1, the J gene TRBJ2-7, with D uncertain. CDR1 is MNHNS and CDR2 is SASEGT in the germline V gene. V lost 3 bases and J 5 bases, leaving 11 bases between the germline ends. The CDR3 covers 13 residues. CDR3 bases: TGTGCCAGCAGTGACCCCTCGGGTAACGAGCAGTACTTA. Its translation: CASSDPSGNEQYL.